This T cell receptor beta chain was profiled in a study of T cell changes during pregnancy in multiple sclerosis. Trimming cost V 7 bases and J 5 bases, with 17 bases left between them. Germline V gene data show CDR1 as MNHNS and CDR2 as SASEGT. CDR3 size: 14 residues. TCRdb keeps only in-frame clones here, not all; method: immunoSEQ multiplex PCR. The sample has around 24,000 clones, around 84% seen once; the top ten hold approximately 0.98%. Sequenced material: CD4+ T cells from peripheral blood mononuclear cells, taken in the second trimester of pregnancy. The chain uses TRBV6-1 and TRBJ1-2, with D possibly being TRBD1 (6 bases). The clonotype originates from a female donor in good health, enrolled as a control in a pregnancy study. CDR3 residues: CASKGEGRVYGYTF. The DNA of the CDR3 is TGTGCCAGCAAGGGGGAAGGGAGGGTTTATGGCTACACCTTC.